The entry below describes one T cell receptor (beta chain). Its antigen is not identified. Measured with immunoSEQ multiplex PCR; TCRdb has only the in-frame clones, and not every one. This sample has 350,000 to 450,000 clones, with roughly 90% found just once. This sample is drawn from a study of Ad26.COV2.S vaccination and SARS-CoV-2 variants. Study results and limitations: It was vaccine recipients, not placebo recipients, who had the higher spike-specific TCR breadth.

This sample's treatment: over 15 received Ad26.COV2.S at low or high dose, single or two shots; about 5 received placebo; per-sample allocation not given. Sampling occurred on day 63 after the first vaccine or placebo injection. Built on an Ad26 vector, the vaccine expressed Wuhan-strain SARS-CoV-2 spike. This CDR3 has 15 residues. Germline assignment: CDR1 ENHRY and CDR2 SYGVKD. Trimming stripped 10 bases from V and 0 bases from J, with 16 bases between. Material: peripheral blood, obtained in a trial of Ad26.COV2.S vaccine versus placebo. The chain combines TRBV10-3 with TRBJ2-4, with a possible D match to TRBD1 (6 bases). The receptor's source is a person between 18 and 59 years old who received the Ad26.COV2.S COVID-19 vaccine or a placebo. CDR3 sequence (DNA): TGTGCCACTCCAGGACAGCATCTAGCCAAAAACATTCAGTACTTC. This translates into CATPGQHLAKNIQYF.